This T cell receptor beta chain was recorded in a study of T-cell reconstitution after alpha-beta-depleted transplantation in children. Overall study results and limits: A year had passed since transplant, and T-cell counts and diversity by then came mostly from newly produced T cells. Several hundred expanded graft clones reportedly were the source of alpha-beta T cells about two months after transplant. High day-60 TCRbeta diversity in some patients came from surviving recipient T cells and thymic progenitors.

As concerns this clonotype: Its antigen is unidentified.

Preparation of the TCRbeta library involved a method that used unique molecular identifiers. TCRdb passed the PCR reads through MiXCR, listing each CDR3 protein once. The table includes fewer than 700,000 distinct CDR3 sequences, around 13% detected once. This CDR3 is 16 amino acids long. Germline trimming cut 0 bases from V and 5 bases from J; bases unmatched to any gene: 9. The germline V gene has CDR1 SGDLS and CDR2 YYNGEE. This clonotype was obtained from a male patient younger than 18 who had a stem cell transplant for acute myeloid leukemia, so the T cells may come from the graft donor. This material consisted of PBMCs, mostly from graft donor cells, taken 360 days after TCRalphabeta/CD19-depleted stem cell transplant. The chain recombines TRBV9 with TRBJ2-5; 8 bases agree with TRBD2. CDR3 sequence reads: CASSVGRTGGMETQYF. Written as DNA, the CDR3 is TGTGCCAGCAGCGTAGGGAGGACGGGGGGGATGGAGACCCAGTACTTC. Together with reference TRBV9 and TRBJ2-5, the CDR3 gives the full variable domain: DSGVTQTPKHLITATGQRVTLRCSPRSGDLSVYWYQQSLDQGLQFLIQYYNGEERAKGNILERFSAQQFPDLHSELNLSSLELGDSALYFCASSVGRTGGMETQYFGPGTRLLVL.